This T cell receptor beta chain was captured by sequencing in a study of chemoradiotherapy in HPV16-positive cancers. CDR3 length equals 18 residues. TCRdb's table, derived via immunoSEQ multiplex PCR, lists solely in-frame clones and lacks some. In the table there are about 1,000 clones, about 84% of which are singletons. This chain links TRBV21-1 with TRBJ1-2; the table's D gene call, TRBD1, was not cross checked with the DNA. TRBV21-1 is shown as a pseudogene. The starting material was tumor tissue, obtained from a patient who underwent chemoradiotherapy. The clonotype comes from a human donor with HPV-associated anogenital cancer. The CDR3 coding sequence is TGTGCCAGCACCGCCGCCGGGACAGGGTTACAAGCTAACTATGGCTACACCTTC. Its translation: CASTAAGTGLQANYGYTF.